The sequence of this T cell receptor beta chain was determined in a study of cytomegalovirus exposure and HLA in healthy donors. The wider study: Some 80 million unique TCR sequences came from HLA-typed donors in an early release.

Overall study findings and caveats: Judged likely to be a sequencing artifact was a cluster of highly shared sequence variants. Researchers counted about 150 TCR beta chains as cytomegalovirus-associated.

The CDR3 runs 18 residues. V was clipped by 3 bases and J by 0 bases, with 15 bases between them. Germline-derived CDR1 and CDR2 are MGHRA and YSYEKL. This PCR relied on a set of 60 Vbeta primers and 13 Jbeta primers. The method was immunoSEQ multiplex PCR; TCRdb's version includes in-frame clones alone and lacks a portion of them. This repertoire shows about 150,000 clones, around 86% found once; its top ten account for less than 3%. This clone was found a few times. Its antigen is unknown. This TCR was recovered from a woman aged 30 to 39 in good health and CMV-seronegative. The chain joins TRBV4-1 to TRBJ2-6; TRBD2 is a possible D gene (7 bases). The sample taken for sequencing was PBMCs. The CDR3 DNA reads as TGCGCCAGCAGCCACCCGGGGGGCAGTCTCTCTGGGGCCAACGTCCTGACTTTC. It codes for CASSHPGGSLSGANVLTF.